The sequence of this T cell receptor (beta chain) was determined in a study of T cell responses to AZD1222 COVID-19 vaccine (dated by TCRdb to the early 2020s). For context, the study as a whole: Because spike-specific TCR depth and breadth did not differ between the two schedules, AZD1222 recipients who got a second dose at roughly 4 weeks were pooled with those who got a second dose at roughly 12 weeks. Trial participants were enrolled by age into subgroups of 18-55, 56-69 and 70-plus years, and around 150, 29 and 61 TCR-sequenced participants, respectively, were included in these subgroups. A total of 230 or so trial participants underwent TCR sequencing, of whom 207 received two doses of AZD1222 and some 25 received two doses of the MenACWY control vaccine. The investigation overall reported the following: Conclusions about previously exposed vaccinees are limited, since just a handful of AZD1222 recipients were seropositive for SARS-CoV-2 at baseline. Because no samples from the day 14 peak response were available, repertoires could be characterized only after the peak T cell response. Reportedly, close to half of the unique spike-specific TCRs recognized epitopes lying outside the regions that are mutated in the B.1.351 and B.1.1.7 variants. The 56-69-year group was small, and its depth increase did not reach significance, likely because of low power. Most participants were white British and females outnumbered males, and the authors suggested that clonal diversity may have been underestimated. The whole spike protein was spanned by vaccine-associated CD4 TCRs, and dominant responses were seen in regions 160-218 and 743-854. After two AZD1222 doses, both the breadth and the depth of spike-specific TCRs were significantly higher than at day 0 and than in MenACWY recipients.

Comments on this clone: Its antigen remains unidentified. Qualities for individual bases were not recorded, and no much larger clone is one base off.

The CDR3 regions of human TCRbeta chains were subjected to immunosequencing. Processing in the source paper ran as follows. Repertoire TCRs were checked for matches against a reference library of SARS-CoV-2-specific TCRs that had been generated using the MIRA antigen-specificity platform. Breadth was defined as the fraction of unique TCRs that were SARS-CoV-2-associated, and depth was defined as the fraction of total T cells that were SARS-CoV-2-associated. Using the MIRA data, each spike-specific TCR was mapped to the spike region that the TCR reacts to and placed in a CD4 or CD8 class. Log10-transformed breadth and depth values were compared by one-way ANOVA with Sidak's multiple comparisons tests. As stored in TCRdb, this immuneACCESS dataset retains in-frame rearrangements with V and J assigned. A fraction of the clones does not appear; measured against another copy, unresolved V genes explain less than half of the discrepancy, and the remainder lacks a known reason. V and J calls and clone size are as listed in that table; D and trimming were resolved from the DNA. The sample records about 190,000 clones, roughly nine tenths of which are singletons. Around 6.9% of the sample lies in the top ten.

The label giving this sample's time point can be read as: baseline before first vaccination. Vaccinee samples were obtained from the UK trials COV001 and COV002, which included a single-blind randomized controlled phase 2/3 trial of AZD1222 (ChAdOx1 nCoV-19) in healthy adults. For TCRbeta chain sequencing, PBMC samples from trial participants were taken at day 0 and at day 28 after the second dose. Sequencing was performed on peripheral blood, taken on day 0 of AZD1222 vaccination. The receptor comes from an adult in good health.

This receptor carries the CDR3 CASSQAAASSYEQYF. The DNA reads as follows: TGTGCCAGCAGCCAGGCGGCGGCGAGCTCCTACGAGCAGTACTTC. Recombination connected TRBV3-1 (or the pseudogene TRBV3-2) to TRBJ2-7, with the D gene too uncertain to name. The CDR3 numbers 15 residues from cysteine through phenylalanine. The kept DNA is CDR3 alone, 45 bases in frame from the first base. The germline V gene (reference sequence) provides CDR1 LGHDT and CDR2 YNNKEL. V sheds 3 bases and J sheds 0 bases, leaving 12 bases between their ends.